This T cell receptor beta chain was captured by sequencing in a study of vaccination and CD4 T cells after COVID-19. Comment on this clonotype: As yet, its antigen is unknown.

After removal of 1 base from V and 3 bases from J, the junction contained 0 bases not matched to a gene. The CDR3 extends over 14 amino acids. In germline, CDR1 is KGHSH, CDR2 LQKENI. The study's findings and limits: In median terms, SARS-CoV-2-reactive clonotypes went from about 20 to 38, a nonsignificant rise.

With the Oncomine TCR Beta short-read assay, DNA from cultured CD4+ T cells was sequenced. The source of extracted genomic DNA was cultured CD4+ T cells. TCRdb reanalysed the PCR reads using MiXCR and keeps one entry per CDR3 protein. The repertoire holds thousands of distinct CDR3 sequences, with roughly 31% as singletons. Treatment noted: approximately 10-day PBMC culture with coronavirus spike peptide pools or control peptides (ViraFEST assay). Samples of CD4+ T cells were obtained from the unexposed donor before the COVID-19 pandemic (2011-2018). This chain uses TRBV18 with TRBJ2-3; 8 bases align to TRBD2. The sequence was collected from a human donor in good health. Input material: CD4+ T cells from blood, cultured in vitro. The CDR3 region has the DNA TGTGCCAGCTCACCACTAGCGGGAACAGATACGCAGTATTTT. It encodes CASSPLAGTDTQYF.